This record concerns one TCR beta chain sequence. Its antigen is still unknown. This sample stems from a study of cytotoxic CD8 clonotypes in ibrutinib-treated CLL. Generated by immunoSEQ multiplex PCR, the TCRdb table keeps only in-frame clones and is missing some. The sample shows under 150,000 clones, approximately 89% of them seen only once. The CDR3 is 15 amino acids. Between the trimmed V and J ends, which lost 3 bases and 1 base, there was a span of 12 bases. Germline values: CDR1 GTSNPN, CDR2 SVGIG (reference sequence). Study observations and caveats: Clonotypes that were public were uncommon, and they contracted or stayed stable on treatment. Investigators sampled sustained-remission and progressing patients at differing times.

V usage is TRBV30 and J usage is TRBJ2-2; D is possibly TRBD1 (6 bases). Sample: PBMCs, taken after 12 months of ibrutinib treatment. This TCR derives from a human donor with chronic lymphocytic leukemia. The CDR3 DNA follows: TGTGCCTGGAGATCGAGGGGACAGAACACCGGGGAGCTGTTTTTT. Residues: CAWRSRGQNTGELFF. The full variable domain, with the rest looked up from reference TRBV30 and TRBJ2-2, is SQTIHQWPATLVQPVGSPLSLECTVEGTSNPNLYWYRQAAGRGLQLLFYSVGIGQISSEVPQNLSASRPQDRQFILSSKKLLLSDSGFYLCAWRSRGQNTGELFFGEGSRLTVL.